The clone carrying this TCR beta chain was observed a handful of times. The sample comes from a study of blood T cells in healthy people across ages. It was with a sample-barcoded 5' primer and a J-beta primer mix that a second PCR of roughly 7 to 12 cycles was run. All samples gave at least 2.5 million CDR3-containing paired-end reads. TCRdb redid the calling of the 5' RACE reads with MiXCR, one entry per CDR3 protein. The sample yields around 800,000 distinct CDR3 sequences, approximately 55% seen once. The CDR3 sequence is 14 residues long. The V and J ends lost 3 bases and 14 bases, in that order; junction bases with no gene match: 11. Germline assignment: CDR1 MNHNY and CDR2 SVGAGI (reference sequence).

The chain uses TRBV6-6 and TRBJ2-3; 10 bases fit TRBD2. This clonotype was obtained from a man older than 75 in good health. The sequencing sample was made of blood. CDR3 DNA: TGTGCCAGCAGTTATGTGGCTAGCGGGGGATACGCGTATTTT. This gives the protein CASSYVASGGYAYF.